This T cell receptor beta chain was identified in a study of metastatic and nonmetastatic thyroid tumors. Looking at the study overall: The authors compared repertoires across blood and tumor or nodule tissue from malignant and benign thyroid patients.

Authors' analysis steps: CDR3 was compared across clinicopathological groups, and the resulting differences were used to build a distant-metastasis classifier for papillary thyroid cancer. TCRdb re-clonotyped the PCR reads via MiXCR. The V and J calls come from TCRdb's annotation, not from the publication. The table lists approximately 16,000 clones, 27% of them singletons, with roughly 14% in the top ten. There were no patients who had received any treatment before thyroid surgery. CDR1 is MNHNS and CDR2 is SASEGT in the germline V gene. Trimming removed 6 bases from V and 4 bases from J, with 9 bases in between. The CDR3 totals 13 residues. As regards this clone: The antigen remains undetermined.

General study points: Compared with benign nodules, malignant thyroid tumors were reported to have significantly higher TCR beta diversity in both blood and tumor.

This receptor was obtained from a female donor with papillary thyroid cancer or a benign thyroid nodule (not recorded which). Some clones in this sample may be carry-over from other donors' samples. The gene calls are TRBV6-1 and TRBJ2-2, with D tentatively TRBD1 (6 bases). Source material: adjacent normal tissue. The CDR3 DNA reads as TGTGCCAGCAGCCCGGACAGCACCGGGGAGCTGTTTTTT. Protein sequence: CASSPDSTGELFF.